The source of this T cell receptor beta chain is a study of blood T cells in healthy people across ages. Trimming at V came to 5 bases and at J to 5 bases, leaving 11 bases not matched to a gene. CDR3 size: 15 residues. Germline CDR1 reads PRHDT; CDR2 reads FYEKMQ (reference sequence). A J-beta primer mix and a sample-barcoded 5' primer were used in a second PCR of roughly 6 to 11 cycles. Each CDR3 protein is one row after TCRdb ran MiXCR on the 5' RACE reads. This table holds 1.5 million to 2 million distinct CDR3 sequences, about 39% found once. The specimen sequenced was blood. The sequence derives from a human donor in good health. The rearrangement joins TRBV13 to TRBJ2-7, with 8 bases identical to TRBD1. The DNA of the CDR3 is TGTGCCAGCAGCCTACAGGGGGAAATATCGGACGAGCAGTACTTC. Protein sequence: CASSLQGEISDEQYF. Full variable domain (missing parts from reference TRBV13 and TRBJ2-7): AAGVIQSPRHLIKEKRETATLKCYPIPRHDTVYWYQQGPGQDPQFLISFYEKMQSDKGSIPDRFSAQQFSDYHSELNMSSLELGDSALYFCASSLQGEISDEQYFGPGTRLTVT.